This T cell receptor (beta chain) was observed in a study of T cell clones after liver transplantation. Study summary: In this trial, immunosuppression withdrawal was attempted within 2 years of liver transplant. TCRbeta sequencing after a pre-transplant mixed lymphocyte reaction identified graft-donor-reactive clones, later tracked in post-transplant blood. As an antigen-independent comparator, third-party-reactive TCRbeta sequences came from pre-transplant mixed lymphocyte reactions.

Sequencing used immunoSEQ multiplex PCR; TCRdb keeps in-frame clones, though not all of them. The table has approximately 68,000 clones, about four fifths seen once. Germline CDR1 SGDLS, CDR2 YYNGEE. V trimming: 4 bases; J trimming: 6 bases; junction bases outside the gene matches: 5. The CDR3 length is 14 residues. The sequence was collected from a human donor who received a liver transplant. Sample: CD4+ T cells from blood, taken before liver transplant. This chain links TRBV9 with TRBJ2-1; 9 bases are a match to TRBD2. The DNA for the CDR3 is TGTGCCAGCAGCCGTCTAGCGGGAAGCAATGAGCAGTTCTTC. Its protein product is CASSRLAGSNEQFF.